Each of the 29 T cell receptor beta chains below was sequenced from the same sample in a study of T cell clonality in common variable immunodeficiency (dated by TCRdb to about 2015). Their antigens remain unidentified. Overall study results and their limits: Reportedly, TCRbeta sequences from CVID had fewer deletions and N-nucleotide insertions, and highly modified clones with 13 or more V deletions were absent from CVID.

The library was built by means of the immunoSEQ multiplex PCR assay. Imported from immuneACCESS, the table was reduced by TCRdb to in-frame sequences with V and J called. These copies leave out some clones; in studies compared against another copy, an unresolved V gene accounts for under half, and the cause of the remainder is not known. For this sample the table reports around 13,000 clones, with no clone seen just once. The ten biggest clones cover roughly 8.1% of the sample. The sample was peripheral blood mononuclear cells. All receptors come from a human donor with common variable immunodeficiency.

The table lists this clone with a few counts. The CDR3 extends 3 residues past the end of the read, so its final part is completed from the germline J gene. This rearrangement joins TRBV19 to TRBJ2-4; no definite D call. Per the germline V gene, CDR1 is LNHDA and CDR2 is SQIVND (reference sequence). Trimming removed 4 bases from V and 0 bases from J, with 10 bases in between. CDR3 length equals 15 residues. The part of the CDR3 DNA that was read is TGTGCCAGTAGTACAGGTCTCATAGCCAAAAACATT. Protein: CASSTGLIAKNI. The full CDR3 protein is CASSTGLIAKNIQYF. The whole variable domain, remainder taken from reference TRBV19 and TRBJ2-4, is DGGITQSPKYLFRKEGQNVTLSCEQNLNHDAMYWYRQDPGQGLRLIYYSQIVNDFQKGDIAEGYSVSREKKESFPLTVTSAQKNPTAFYLCASSTGLIAKNIQYFGAGTRLSVL.

For this clone: Read data end 3 residues before the CDR3 end; the end is taken from the germline J gene. V usage is TRBV7-9 and J usage is TRBJ2-7, with 8 bases lining up with TRBD1. The CDR3 contains 14 residues. After removal of 5 bases from V and 4 bases from J, the junction contained 7 bases not matched to a gene. CDR1 is SEHNR and CDR2 is FQNEAQ in the germline V gene (reference sequence). The CDR3 region is CASSPQGAPYEQYF. The sequenced CDR3 bases are TGTGCCAGCAGCCCTCAGGGGGCGCCGTACGAG.

In its sample, this clone was seen a few times. The read is 3 residues too short to cover the CDR3 end, so that end is filled in from the germline J gene. This rearrangement joins TRBV19 to TRBJ2-7; TRBD1 agrees at 9 bases. The V segment lost 6 bases and the J segment 4 bases; nucleotides outside the gene matches: 4. Germline assignment: CDR1 LNHDA and CDR2 SQIVND (reference sequence). The CDR3 has 13 residues. The covered CDR3 bases are TGTGCCAGTAGCTCGGGACAGGGATACGAG. Translating gives CASSSGQGYE. The CDR3 in its entirety is CASSSGQGYEQYF.

The CDR3 loop reads CASSPSKGAFF. CDR3 DNA (partial): TGTGCCAGCTCACCCTCTAAGGGA. V gene TRBV18 combines with J gene TRBJ1-1; D gene uncertain. The CDR3 extends 3 residues past the end of the read, so its final part is completed from the germline J gene. Germline V gene data show CDR1 as KGHSH and CDR2 as LQKENI. There are 11 residues in the CDR3. The full variable domain, rest sourced from reference TRBV18 and TRBJ1-1, is NAGVMQNPRHLVRRRGQEARLRCSPMKGHSHVYWYRQLPEEGLKFMVYLQKENIIDESGMPKERFSAEFPKEGPSILRIQQVVRGDSAAYFCASSPSKGAFFGQGTRLTVV.

This clone was recorded a few times. The missing CDR3 end, 3 residues past where the read stops, is filled in from the germline J gene. Different DNA sequences within this sample yield the same CDR3. The V call is TRBV19, the J call TRBJ2-7, with D perhaps matching TRBD2 (6 bases). The CDR3 is 14 residues long. The V gene's germline CDR1 is LNHDA and CDR2 SQIVND (reference sequence). Trimming cost V 1 base and J 0 bases, with 7 bases left between them. The CDR3 DNA, read in part, is TGTGCCAGTAGTATAGCGGGGGACTCCTACGAG. It codes for CASSIAGDSYE. The entire CDR3 protein is CASSIAGDSYEQYF. The variable domain in full, with the rest retrieved from reference TRBV19 and TRBJ2-7, is DGGITQSPKYLFRKEGQNVTLSCEQNLNHDAMYWYRQDPGQGLRLIYYSQIVNDFQKGDIAEGYSVSREKKESFPLTVTSAQKNPTAFYLCASSIAGDSYEQYFGPGTRLTVT.

In this sample, this clone is medium-sized. The CDR3 goes on 3 residues after the read ends, and that part is filled in from the germline J gene. V usage is TRBV7-2 and J usage is TRBJ2-7; D gene unclear. Germline CDR1 and CDR2: SGHTA and FQGNSA. This CDR3 comprises 13 residues. Between the trimmed V and J ends, which lost 1 base and 0 bases, there was a span of 4 bases. CDR3 region: CASSLDLSYEQYF. The CDR3 DNA, read in part, is TGTGCCAGCAGCTTAGATCTCTCCTACGAG. Using reference TRBV7-2 and TRBJ2-7 for the parts outside the CDR3, the full variable domain is GAGVSQSPSNKVTEKGKDVELRCDPISGHTALYWYRQSLGQGLEFLIYFQGNSAPDKSGLPSDRFSAERTGGSVSTLTIQRTQQEDSAVYLCASSLDLSYEQYFGPGTRLTVT.

With respect to this clone: Read data end 3 residues before the CDR3 end; the end is taken from the germline J gene. This chain joins TRBV7-9 and TRBJ2-5; weak D call: TRBD1 (6 bases). This CDR3 has 14 residues. V dropped 5 bases and J dropped 5 bases, with 15 bases sitting between them. Germline V CDR1 and CDR2: SEHNR, FQNEAQ (reference sequence). CDR3 in amino acids: CASSPRTQGETQYF. The CDR3 bases that were read are TGTGCCAGCAGCCCACGGACCCAGGGGGAGACC.

This clone was seen only a few times. Coverage ceases 3 residues before the CDR3 finishes, and the germline J gene fills in the end. V is TRBV5-1 and J is TRBJ2-3; D unresolved. This CDR3 spans 12 amino acids. Germline lookup yields CDR1 SGHRS and CDR2 YFSETQ. V lost 4 bases to trimming and J lost 1 base, with 4 bases between them. The CDR3 loop is CASSTGTDTQYF. The sequenced CDR3 bases are TGCGCCAGCAGCACGGGCACAGATACG.

This clone has only a few counts. The CDR3 end falls 3 residues outside the read, so it is completed with the germline J gene. The rearrangement uses TRBV18 and TRBJ2-3, with D uncertain. Deletions cut 1 base from V and 2 bases from J, with 7 bases between. The CDR3 contains 14 residues. Germline CDR1 KGHSH, CDR2 LQKENI. Partial CDR3 DNA: TGTGCCAGCTCACCACTTCGGGTCACAGATACG. Protein: CASSPLRVTDT. The CDR3 as a whole reads CASSPLRVTDTQYF. The variable domain in full, with the rest retrieved from reference TRBV18 and TRBJ2-3, is NAGVMQNPRHLVRRRGQEARLRCSPMKGHSHVYWYRQLPEEGLKFMVYLQKENIIDESGMPKERFSAEFPKEGPSILRIQQVVRGDSAAYFCASSPLRVTDTQYFGPGTRLTVL.

Note on this clone: The read gets to within 3 residues of the CDR3 end, and the germline J gene fills in the rest. The gene calls are TRBV7-9 and TRBJ2-5, with D possibly being TRBD1 (5 bases). Per germline, CDR1 SEHNR and CDR2 FQNEAQ (reference sequence). Trimming stripped 2 bases from V and 1 base from J, with 11 bases between. The CDR3 is made up of 15 amino acids. The CDR3 spells CASSLFSDSQETQYF. The part of the CDR3 DNA that was read is TGTGCCAGCAGCTTATTTTCTGACAGCCAAGAGACC.

Turning to this clone: The CDR3 goes on 3 residues after the read ends, and that part is filled in from the germline J gene. The V and J genes are TRBV6-2 or TRBV6-3 and TRBJ1-2, with 7 bases lining up with TRBD1. The V and J ends lost 5 bases and 7 bases, in that order; junction bases with no gene match: 4. This CDR3 is built from 12 residues. Germline V gene data show CDR1 as MNHEY and CDR2 as SVGEGT. CDR3 DNA, as far as it was read: TGTGCCAGCAGTACAGGGGTTGGTGGC. It is translated as CASSTGVGG. The whole CDR3 region reads CASSTGVGGYTF.

This clone was observed a few times. The CDR3 end falls 3 residues outside the read, so it is completed with the germline J gene. V and J are TRBV7-9 and TRBJ1-1, with D unclear. The V and J ends lost 5 bases and 5 bases respectively, with 12 bases between them. Germline CDR1 is SEHNR and CDR2 is FQNEAQ (reference sequence). This CDR3 spans 13 amino acids. Here the CDR3 reads CASSAGWLTEAFF. The CDR3 DNA, read in part, is TGTGCCAGCAGCGCAGGTTGGTTGACTGAA.

This clone was counted between two and nine times. The read ends 3 residues shy of where the CDR3 ends; the end is completed using the germline J gene. V and J are TRBV7-2 and TRBJ2-3; D is unclear. The CDR3 length is 14 residues. V lost 1 base and J 1 base, leaving 6 bases between the germline ends. In germline, CDR1 is SGHTA, CDR2 FQGNSA. The CDR3 bases that were read are TGTGCCAGCAGCTTAGATGGGCGCACAGATACG. Translation: CASSLDGRTDT. The complete CDR3 protein is CASSLDGRTDTQYF.

This clone was counted between two and nine times. The read ends 3 residues shy of where the CDR3 ends; the end is completed using the germline J gene. The J gene is TRBJ2-7, the V gene TRBV19; 12 bases map to TRBD2. Germline CDR1 is LNHDA and CDR2 is SQIVND (reference sequence). Trimming cost V 6 bases and J 5 bases; bases outside gene matches: 8. CDR3 length equals 15 residues. CDR3 DNA, as far as it was read: TGTGCCAGTAGAGTACTAGCGGGGGGCCCCAACGAG. Translating it yields CASRVLAGGPNE. From start to end, the CDR3 is CASRVLAGGPNEQYF.

The sample holds a few counts of this clone. The DNA ends 3 residues before the CDR3 does, and the rest of the CDR3 is filled in from the germline J gene. The V gene is TRBV18, the J gene TRBJ2-1, with 11 bases that match TRBD2. The CDR3 length is 13 residues. V gave up 3 bases and J gave up 9 bases; unmatched junction bases: 1. Per germline, CDR1 KGHSH and CDR2 LQKENI. This chain's CDR3 is CASSPTSGGEQFF. The CDR3 bases that were read are TGTGCCAGCTCACCTACTAGCGGGGGTGAG.

This clone occurred a few times. With the read ending 3 residues before the CDR3 end, the germline J gene is used to fill in that end. The V call is TRBV6-1, the J call TRBJ1-4, with D perhaps matching TRBD1 (5 bases). This CDR3 comprises 15 residues. V was shortened by 1 base and J by 7 bases, with 13 bases between the two germline ends. Germline V gene lookup returns CDR1 MNHNS and CDR2 SASEGT. CDR3 protein: CASSEEAVRGEKLFF. The sequenced part of the CDR3 DNA is TGTGCCAGCAGTGAAGAGGCGGTGAGGGGTGAAAAA.

About this clone itself: The observed sequence ends 3 residues before the CDR3 terminus, with the missing tail filled in from the germline J gene. The chain recombines TRBV7-9 with TRBJ2-7; tentative D call: TRBD1 (5 bases). The length of the CDR3 is 14 residues. The V end lost 3 bases, the J end lost 5 bases, and 14 bases lay between the germline ends. CDR1 and CDR2 from the germline V gene are SEHNR and FQNEAQ (reference sequence). The CDR3 here is CASSLGWQGNEQYF. Partial CDR3 DNA: TGTGCCAGCAGCTTGGGGTGGCAGGGCAACGAG.

The CDR3 sequence: CASRNARDTQYF. CDR3 bases read: TGTGCCAGCAGGAATGCTAGAGATACG. The chain carries TRBV7-9 and TRBJ2-3; D unresolved. The read gets to within 3 residues of the CDR3 end, and the germline J gene fills in the rest. V was pared by 6 bases and J by 5 bases, with 9 bases between. This CDR3 contains 12 residues. Per the germline V gene, CDR1 is SEHNR and CDR2 is FQNEAQ (reference sequence). The full variable domain, with the rest looked up from reference TRBV7-9 and TRBJ2-3, is DTGVSQNPRHKITKRGQNVTFRCDPISEHNRLYWYRQTLGQGPEFLTYFQNEAQLEKSRLLSDRFSAERPKGSFSTLEIQRTEQGDSAMYLCASRNARDTQYFGPGTRLTVL.

Concerning this clone itself: The sequence runs out 3 residues before the end of the CDR3; the remainder is reconstructed from the germline J gene. The J gene is TRBJ1-1, the V gene TRBV18; 7 positions match TRBD1. The V segment lost 4 bases and the J segment 1 base; nucleotides outside the gene matches: 6. The CDR3 runs to 15 residues. Germline V gene lookup returns CDR1 KGHSH and CDR2 LQKENI. CDR3 DNA, as far as it was read: TGTGCCAGCTCACGCGGCCCAGGGGGGAACACTGAA. This gives the protein CASSRGPGGNTE. The complete CDR3 protein is CASSRGPGGNTEAFF. Full variable domain (rest looked up from reference TRBV18 and TRBJ1-1): NAGVMQNPRHLVRRRGQEARLRCSPMKGHSHVYWYRQLPEEGLKFMVYLQKENIIDESGMPKERFSAEFPKEGPSILRIQQVVRGDSAAYFCASSRGPGGNTEAFFGQGTRLTVV.

This clone has just a few counts. The read comes to an end 3 residues before the CDR3 does, leaving the germline J gene to fill in the end. The chain joins TRBV7-6 to TRBJ2-7, with 9 bases aligning to TRBD1. The CDR3 spans 15 residues. Trimming removed 5 bases from V and 3 bases from J; junction bases left unmatched: 8. Per the germline V gene, CDR1 is SGHVS and CDR2 is FNYEAQ. CDR3 residues: CASSLQDRGHYEQYF. CDR3 DNA, as far as it was read: TGTGCCAGCAGCCTTCAGGACAGGGGACACTACGAG.

CDR3 sequence reads: CASKNTGGETQYF. CDR3 DNA, as far as it was read: TGTGCCAGCAAAAATACAGGAGGAGAGACC. V usage is TRBV18 and J usage is TRBJ2-5; D tentatively fits TRBD1 or TRBD2 (5 bases each). The CDR3 goes on 3 residues after the read ends, and that part is filled in from the germline J gene. The CDR3 extends over 13 amino acids. Germline CDR1 and CDR2: KGHSH and LQKENI. V lost 8 bases and J lost 4, with 14 bases in between.

As concerns this clone: The read is 3 residues too short to cover the CDR3 end, so that end is filled in from the germline J gene. V gene TRBV7-3 combines with J gene TRBJ2-2; D is perhaps TRBD1 (6 bases). Trimming removed 3 bases from V and 2 bases from J, with 13 bases in between. This CDR3 has 16 residues. From germline, CDR1 is SGHTA and CDR2 FQGTGA. The part of the CDR3 DNA that was read is TGTGCCAGCAGCTTTGGGGGCTACCTTAACACCGGGGAG. It translates to CASSFGGYLNTGE. The full-length CDR3 reads as CASSFGGYLNTGELFF.

This clone was seen only a few times. The read ends 3 residues shy of where the CDR3 ends; the end is completed using the germline J gene. The chain recombines TRBV19 with TRBJ2-7; 8 positions agree with TRBD1. This CDR3 is built from 15 residues. V was pared by 5 bases and J by 2 bases, with 8 bases of the junction left unmatched. CDR1 is LNHDA, CDR2 SQIVND, per germline (reference sequence). The part of the CDR3 DNA that was read is TGTGCCAGTAGTTTACATGGACAGGGCGCCTACGAG. Amino acids: CASSLHGQGAYE. The complete CDR3 sequence is CASSLHGQGAYEQYF.

By sample fraction, this clone is medium-sized. The CDR3 end lies 3 residues beyond the end of the read and is filled in from the germline J gene. This sequence joins TRBV28 and TRBJ1-5; D may be TRBD1 (6 bases). The germline V gene encodes CDR1 MDHEN and CDR2 SYDVKM. The CDR3 consists of 15 residues. The V end lost 6 bases, the J end lost 0 bases, and 12 bases lay between the germline ends. CDR3 in amino acids: CASRSTGYSNQPQHF. The sequenced CDR3 bases are TGTGCCAGCAGGTCGACAGGTTATAGCAATCAGCCC.

This clone turned up a few times. The missing CDR3 end, 3 residues past where the read stops, is filled in from the germline J gene. The V call is TRBV19, the J call TRBJ1-1; 8 bases match TRBD1. V lost 6 bases and J lost 0; bases outside the gene matches: 6. Germline lookup yields CDR1 LNHDA and CDR2 SQIVND (reference sequence). This CDR3 is 15 amino acids long. The CDR3 spells CASRDRGRMNTEAFF. Partial CDR3 DNA: TGTGCCAGTAGAGACAGGGGTAGGATGAACACTGAA.

This clone is labeled medium-sized. The read halts 3 residues ahead of the CDR3 end, with the missing end drawn from the germline J gene. This rearrangement joins TRBV20-1 to TRBJ1-1; D may be TRBD1 (5 bases). The CDR3 totals 15 residues. The germline CDR1 and CDR2 sequences are DFQATT and SNEGSKA (reference sequence). Trimming stripped 1 base from V and 5 bases from J, with 17 bases between. The chain's CDR3 is CSARALVAPGTEAFF. Partial CDR3 DNA: TGCAGTGCTAGAGCTCTTGTTGCCCCAGGGACTGAA.

In the case of this clone: The read gets to within 3 residues of the CDR3 end, and the germline J gene fills in the rest. The rearrangement links TRBV18 to TRBJ1-6, with D tentatively TRBD1 (5 bases). The CDR3 runs 14 residues. Germline V lookup: CDR1 KGHSH, CDR2 LQKENI. V dropped 5 bases and J dropped 8 bases, with 13 bases sitting between them. Partial CDR3 DNA: TGTGCCAGCTCATCCACAGGTACTGATTCACCC. It yields the protein CASSSTGTDSP. The complete CDR3 reads CASSSTGTDSPLHF.

This clone was seen more than once but under ten times. The DNA ends 3 residues before the CDR3 does, and the rest of the CDR3 is filled in from the germline J gene. The chain uses TRBV7-6 and TRBJ2-6; the match to TRBD1 covers 8 bases. This CDR3 has 18 residues. Germline CDR1 SGHVS, CDR2 FNYEAQ. After removal of 1 base from V and 2 bases from J, the junction contained 7 bases not matched to a gene. Partial CDR3 DNA: TGTGCCAGCAGCTTAGTTACAGGGGGGTTAGCTGGGGCCAACGTC. It translates to CASSLVTGGLAGANV. The whole CDR3 region reads CASSLVTGGLAGANVLTF.

The table lists this clone with a few counts. The CDR3 end falls 3 residues outside the read, so it is completed with the germline J gene. J is TRBJ1-5 and V is TRBV20-1; D uncertain. Trimming took off 3 bases at V and 0 bases at J, with 9 bases between the two ends. Per germline, CDR1 DFQATT and CDR2 SNEGSKA (reference sequence). The CDR3 contains 14 residues. The CDR3 bases that were read are TGCAGTGCTAGCAACAGAAATAGCAATCAGCCC. It yields the protein CSASNRNSNQP. The whole CDR3 sequence reads CSASNRNSNQPQHF.